This T cell receptor beta chain was profiled in a study of shared clonotypes between healthy human individuals. V was clipped by 8 bases and J by 8 bases; unmatched bases: 15. Germline CDR1 LNHDA, CDR2 SQIVND (reference sequence). The CDR3 sequence is 15 residues long. Produced via immunoSEQ multiplex PCR; TCRdb's table is partial and in-frame only. Of some 550,000 clones listed, roughly 97% are singletons. The source is a woman younger than 45 in good health. This rearrangement joins TRBV19 to TRBJ1-1; 9 bases line up with TRBD1. Input material: naive CD4+ T cells sorted from blood. The sample's subset: CD45RA+ positively selected. The CDR3 DNA reads as TGTGCCAGTCAGGCAGAGGGACAGGGTACGAAAGAAGCTTTCTTT. This codes for CASQAEGQGTKEAFF.